This T cell receptor (beta chain) was found in a study of T-cell memory formation after mild COVID-19. About the research overall: Clusters were largely donor specific.

TCRdb re-called the 5' RACE reads with MiXCR, one entry per CDR3 protein. The sample holds over 400,000 distinct CDR3 sequences, 20% to 30% seen once. The study's findings and limits: CD4+ clones that contracted lay mainly in CM and EM; CD8+ ones lay in EMRA.

This clonotype was counted between two and nine times. What it binds is unknown. CDR3 length: 15 residues. CDR1 is SGHTS, CDR2 YDEGEE, per germline. With V trimmed by 4 bases and J by 2 bases, 5 bases remained unmatched. The sample consisted of PBMCs or a T cell subset sorted from them (not recorded which). The clonotype was recovered from an adult woman who had mild COVID-19 (a few samples of this study predate the infection). Cell type and time point are not known. The gene calls are TRBV5-8 and TRBJ1-2; 10 nucleotides line up with TRBD1. The CDR3 DNA reads as TGTGCCAGCAGCCCGTTGGGACAGGGGAACTATGGCTACACCTTC. It specifies CASSPLGQGNYGYTF.